Listed below are T cell receptor beta chains from one sample, sequenced in a study of blood T cell repertoires in COVID-19. Data came from immunoSEQ multiplex PCR; TCRdb stores just in-frame clones and leaves some out. The table has 63,000 or so clones, around 82% seen once. What was sequenced was peripheral blood. These receptors originate from a man at least 80 years old with active COVID-19. The CDR3 runs from the conserved cysteine through the conserved F or W. A D gene is named only where the DNA matches it firmly. Clone size is given for some rows only: seen once, a few or many times, or a class if the clone is expanded.

CDR3aa | CDR3nt | d_gene | j_gene | v_gene | abundance
CASSQASGSHYEQYF | TGTGCCAGCAGCCAAGCCAGCGGGAGTCACTACGAGCAGTACTTC | TRBD2 | TRBJ2-7 | TRBV3-1/TRBV3-2 | -
CASSEGTSGGQGEQYF | TGTGCCAGCAGCGAAGGGACTAGCGGGGGGCAAGGCGAGCAGTACTTC | TRBD2 | TRBJ2-7 | TRBV7-2 | few
CASSSGTGGREQYF | TGCGCCAGCAGTTCCGGGACAGGGGGGAGGGAGCAGTACTTC | TRBD1 | TRBJ2-7 | TRBV5-1 | -
CASSLGGGLYNEQFF | TGCGCCAGCAGCTTGGGCGGGGGGCTCTACAATGAGCAGTTCTTC | TRBD2 | TRBJ2-1 | TRBV5-1 | -
CASSLTGNTEAFF | TGTGCCAGCAGTTTGACAGGGAACACTGAAGCTTTCTTT | - | TRBJ1-1 | TRBV12-3/TRBV12-4 | -
CASSLWASGASTDTQYF | TGTGCCAGCAGCTTATGGGCAAGCGGAGCTAGCACAGATACGCAGTATTTT | - | TRBJ2-3 | TRBV7-9 | -
CASSPHTKETQYF | TGCGCCAGCAGCCCCCACACTAAAGAGACCCAGTACTTC | - | TRBJ2-5 | TRBV5-1 | -
CASRKQGSGTEAFF | TGCGCCAGTCGCAAACAGGGATCCGGCACTGAAGCTTTCTTT | - | TRBJ1-1 | TRBV5-1 | -
CASSPPPGVF | TGCGCCAGCAGCCCGCCGCCGGGAGTGTTT | - | TRBJ2-3 | TRBV5-1 | -
CASSEFRTSEQFF | TGTGCCAGCAGCGAATTTCGAACATCAGAGCAGTTCTTC | - | TRBJ2-1 | TRBV14 | few
CASNIPQGYNEQFF | TGTGCCAGCAACATACCCCAGGGCTACAATGAGCAGTTCTTC | - | TRBJ2-1 | TRBV28 | -
CASQGQGGETQYF | TGTGCCAGCCAAGGACAGGGCGGGGAGACCCAGTACTTC | TRBD1 | TRBJ2-5 | TRBV9 | -
CASSVSGHGRGYTF | TGTGCCAGCAGCGTCTCGGGACACGGCCGTGGCTACACCTTC | - | TRBJ1-2 | TRBV7-2 | -
CASRRDRGQDEQFF | TGTGCCAGCAGGCGGGACAGGGGGCAGGATGAGCAGTTCTTC | TRBD1 | TRBJ2-1 | TRBV6-5 | -
CASSPKTDTGELFF | TGTGCCAGCTCACCTAAGACAGACACCGGGGAGCTGTTTTTT | - | TRBJ2-2 | TRBV18 | -
CASSLSRAGELFF | TGTGCCAGCAGCTTATCGAGGGCCGGGGAGCTGTTTTTT | - | TRBJ2-2 | TRBV11-3 | -
CASSHDSIQRGYTF | TGCGCCAGCAGCCACGACTCCATCCAGAGGGGCTACACCTTC | - | TRBJ1-2 | TRBV4-1 | -
CASSLVSGRRNEQFF | TGTGCCAGCAGCTTGGTTAGCGGGAGAAGGAATGAGCAGTTCTTC | TRBD2 | TRBJ2-1 | TRBV5-6 | -
CASSQEGLAGSEQFF | TGCGCCAGCAGCCAAGAGGGACTAGCGGGTAGTGAGCAGTTCTTC | TRBD2 | TRBJ2-1 | TRBV4-3 | -
CASSDRGLAGNEQYF | TGTGCCAGCAGTGATAGAGGGCTAGCGGGGAACGAGCAGTACTTC | TRBD2 | TRBJ2-7 | TRBV2 | -
CASSLRGGKAGELFF | TGTGCCAGCAGCTTAAGGGGGGGGAAGGCCGGGGAGCTGTTTTTT | - | TRBJ2-2 | TRBV7-6 | -
CASSYVPGEYEQYF | TGTGCCAGCAGTTACGTGCCAGGGGAGTACGAGCAGTACTTC | - | TRBJ2-7 | TRBV6-5 | -
CASSLASGGAYNEQFF | TGCGCCAGCAGCTTGGCTAGCGGGGGAGCCTACAATGAGCAGTTCTTC | TRBD2 | TRBJ2-1 | TRBV5-1 | -
CASSFPGPNYGYTF | TGTGCCAGCAGCTTCCCAGGGCCTAACTATGGCTACACCTTC | - | TRBJ1-2 | TRBV7-9 | few
CASSSGHRDSGANVLTF | TGCGCCAGCAGCTCGGGGCACAGGGATTCTGGGGCCAACGTCCTGACTTTC | - | TRBJ2-6 | TRBV5-1 | -
CASSWGLAQGQNEQFF | TGTGCCAGCAGTTGGGGACTAGCGCAAGGGCAGAATGAGCAGTTCTTC | TRBD2 | TRBJ2-1 | TRBV6-4 | -
CASSPPGIAGTNEQFF | TGTGCCAGCTCACCACCGGGAATAGCGGGGACCAATGAGCAGTTCTTC | TRBD2 | TRBJ2-1 | TRBV18 | -
CASSKSGDTQYF | TGTGCCAGCAGCAAGTCCGGGGATACGCAGTATTTT | - | TRBJ2-3 | TRBV12-3/TRBV12-4 | -
CASSLDYTDTQYF | TGTGCCAGCAGCTTAGACTACACAGATACGCAGTATTTT | - | TRBJ2-3 | TRBV7-2 | -
CASTTGPNEKLFF | TGTGCCAGCACAACAGGGCCAAATGAAAAACTGTTTTTT | - | TRBJ1-4 | TRBV6-5 | -
CSVKQGAPYNEQFF | TGCAGCGTTAAACAGGGGGCCCCTTACAATGAGCAGTTCTTC | TRBD1 | TRBJ2-1 | TRBV29-1 | -
CASSPGQVTGELFF | TGTGCCAGCAGCCCCGGACAAGTCACCGGGGAGCTGTTTTTT | - | TRBJ2-2 | TRBV7-3 | -
CASSQTGGETEAFF | TGTGCCAGCAGCCAGACAGGGGGCGAGACTGAAGCTTTCTTT | TRBD1 | TRBJ1-1 | TRBV7-2 | -
CASIAYPGGPGELFF | TGTGCCAGTATAGCCTACCCGGGCGGGCCCGGGGAGCTGTTTTTT | - | TRBJ2-2 | TRBV19 | few
CASSIGPGQDPYSNQPQHF | TGTGCCAGTAGTATAGGACCGGGACAGGACCCATATAGCAATCAGCCCCAGCATTTT | TRBD1 | TRBJ1-5 | TRBV19 | -
CASTGQPNEKLFF | TGTGCCAGCACGGGACAGCCTAATGAAAAACTGTTTTTT | TRBD1 | TRBJ1-4 | TRBV6-5 | -
CASSNLGLAGVETQYF | TGTGCCAGCAGTAACCTCGGACTAGCGGGAGTGGAGACCCAGTACTTC | TRBD2 | TRBJ2-5 | TRBV6-2/TRBV6-3 | -
CASSLVYGGAQETQYF | TGTGCCAGCAGCTTAGTCTATGGGGGGGCCCAAGAGACCCAGTACTTC | - | TRBJ2-5 | TRBV7-2 | -
CASSPNAYGTSGRYTQYF | TGTGCCAGTAGTCCGAACGCCTACGGGACTAGCGGGCGATATACGCAGTATTTT | TRBD2 | TRBJ2-3 | TRBV19 | -
CASTKRGQVVTGELFF | TGTGCCAGCACAAAGAGGGGGCAGGTCGTCACCGGGGAGCTGTTTTTT | TRBD1 | TRBJ2-2 | TRBV7-9 | -
CASSYSMANQPQHF | TGTGCCAGCAGTTACTCGATGGCCAATCAGCCCCAGCATTTT | - | TRBJ1-5 | TRBV6-5 | -
CANSQQGNSPGANVLTF | TGCGCCAACAGTCAACAGGGCAACTCTCCTGGGGCCAACGTCCTGACTTTC | - | TRBJ2-6 | TRBV10-1 | -
CASSYKRESMEGYTF | TGCGCCAGCAGCTATAAACGGGAATCAATGGAGGGCTACACCTTC | - | TRBJ1-2 | TRBV5-1 | -
CASSNREKDGANVLTF | TGTGCCAGCAGTAACCGGGAGAAGGATGGGGCCAACGTCCTGACTTTC | - | TRBJ2-6 | TRBV7-9 | once
CASSLGPGVTGELFF | TGTGCCAGCAGCTTGGGGCCAGGGGTGACCGGGGAGCTGTTTTTT | - | TRBJ2-2 | TRBV5-5 | once
CASSQRASYNEQFF | TGTGCCAGCAGTCAGCGGGCGTCTTACAATGAGCAGTTCTTC | - | TRBJ2-1 | TRBV11-1 | -
CASSHQDYEQYF | TGTGCCAGTTCGCACCAGGACTACGAGCAGTACTTC | - | TRBJ2-7 | TRBV6-5 | -
CASSQFHGSGNQPQHF | TGCGCCAGCAGCCAATTTCACGGGTCAGGCAATCAGCCCCAGCATTTT | - | TRBJ1-5 | TRBV4-3 | -
CASSFRSVDEQFF | TGTGCCAGCAGCTTCAGGTCGGTCGATGAGCAGTTCTTC | - | TRBJ2-1 | TRBV5-4 | once
CASSLTTNTGELFF | TGTGCCAGCAGTTTGACTACAAACACCGGGGAGCTGTTTTTT | - | TRBJ2-2 | TRBV11-1 | -
CASSFGGTREQYF | TGTGCCAGCAGCTTCGGCGGGACCAGGGAGCAGTACTTC | - | TRBJ2-7 | TRBV5-4 | few
CASSPDRAHYGYTF | TGTGCCAGCAGTCCGGACAGGGCGCACTATGGCTACACCTTC | TRBD1 | TRBJ1-2 | TRBV4-2 | -